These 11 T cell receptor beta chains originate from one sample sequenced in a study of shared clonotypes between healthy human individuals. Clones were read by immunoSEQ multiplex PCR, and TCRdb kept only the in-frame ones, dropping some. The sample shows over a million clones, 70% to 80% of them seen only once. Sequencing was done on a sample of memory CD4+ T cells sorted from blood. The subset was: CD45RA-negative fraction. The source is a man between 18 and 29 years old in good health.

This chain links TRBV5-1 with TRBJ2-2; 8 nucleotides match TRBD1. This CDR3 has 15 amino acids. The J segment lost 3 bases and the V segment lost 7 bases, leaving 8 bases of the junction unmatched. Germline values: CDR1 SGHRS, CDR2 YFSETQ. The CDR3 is CASGLAGGHTGELFF. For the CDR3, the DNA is TGCGCCAGCGGCCTCGCAGGGGGCCACACCGGGGAGCTGTTTTTT.

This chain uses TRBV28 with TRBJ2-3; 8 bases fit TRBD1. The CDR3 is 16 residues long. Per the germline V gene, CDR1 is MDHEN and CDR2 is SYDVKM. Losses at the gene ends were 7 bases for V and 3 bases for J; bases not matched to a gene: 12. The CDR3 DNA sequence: TGTGCCAGCAACCCCGGACAGGGTAGGGGGACAGATACGCAGTATTTT. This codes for CASNPGQGRGTDTQYF.

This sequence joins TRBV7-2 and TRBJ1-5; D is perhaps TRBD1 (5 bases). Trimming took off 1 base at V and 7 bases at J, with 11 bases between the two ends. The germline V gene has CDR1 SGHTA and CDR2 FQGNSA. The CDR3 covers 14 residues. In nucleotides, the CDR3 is TGTGCCAGCAGCTTAGGAGGACAAATACAGCCCCAGCATTTT. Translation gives CASSLGGQIQPQHF.

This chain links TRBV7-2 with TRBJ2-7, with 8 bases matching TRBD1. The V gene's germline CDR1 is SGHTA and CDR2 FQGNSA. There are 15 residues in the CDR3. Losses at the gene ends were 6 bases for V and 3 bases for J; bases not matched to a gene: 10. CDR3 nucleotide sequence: TGTGCCAGCAGTTTCGACAGGGGAGGTGGCTACGAGCAGTACTTC. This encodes CASSFDRGGGYEQYF.

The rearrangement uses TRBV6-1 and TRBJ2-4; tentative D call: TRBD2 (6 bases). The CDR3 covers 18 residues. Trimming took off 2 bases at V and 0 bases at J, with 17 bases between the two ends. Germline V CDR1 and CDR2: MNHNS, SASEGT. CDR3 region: CASSERLAEALAKNIQYF. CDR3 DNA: TGTGCCAGCAGTGAAAGGTTAGCGGAGGCACTAGCCAAAAACATTCAGTACTTC.

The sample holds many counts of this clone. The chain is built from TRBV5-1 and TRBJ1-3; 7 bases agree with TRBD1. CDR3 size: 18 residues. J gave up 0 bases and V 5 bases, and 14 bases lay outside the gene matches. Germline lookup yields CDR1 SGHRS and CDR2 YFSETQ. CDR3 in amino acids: CASSAAPGGEGSGNTIYF. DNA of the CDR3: TGCGCCAGCAGTGCGGCCCCAGGGGGAGAAGGCTCTGGAAACACCATATATTTT.

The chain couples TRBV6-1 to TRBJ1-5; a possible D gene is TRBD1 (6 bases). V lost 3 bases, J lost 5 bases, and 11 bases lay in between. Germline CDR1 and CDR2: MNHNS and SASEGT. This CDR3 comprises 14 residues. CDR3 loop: CASSDLQGYQPQHF. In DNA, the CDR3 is TGTGCCAGCAGTGATCTCCAGGGGTATCAGCCCCAGCATTTT.

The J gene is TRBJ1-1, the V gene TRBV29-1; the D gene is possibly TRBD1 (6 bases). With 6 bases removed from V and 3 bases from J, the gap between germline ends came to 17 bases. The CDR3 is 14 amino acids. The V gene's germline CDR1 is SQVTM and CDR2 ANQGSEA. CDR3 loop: CSVAQAGAYTEAFF. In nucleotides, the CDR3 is TGCAGCGTGGCTCAAGCGGGGGCTTACACTGAAGCTTTCTTT.

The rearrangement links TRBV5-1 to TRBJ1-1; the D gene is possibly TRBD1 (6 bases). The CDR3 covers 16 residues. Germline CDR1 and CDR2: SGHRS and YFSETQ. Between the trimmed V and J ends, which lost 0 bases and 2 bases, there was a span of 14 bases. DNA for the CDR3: TGCGCCAGCAGCTTGGACAGGGCCGGGGGCAACACTGAAGCTTTCTTT. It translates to CASSLDRAGGNTEAFF.

CDR3 DNA: TGTGCCAGCAGGAAAGACGGACCCTCGGGGGCCAACGTCCTGACTTTC. Translated: CASRKDGPSGANVLTF. The J gene is TRBJ2-6, the V gene TRBV2; D is ambiguous. This CDR3 region has 16 residues. The ends were cut back, 6 bases at V and 4 bases at J, with 16 bases in the middle. Germline V CDR1 and CDR2: SNHLY, FYNNEI.

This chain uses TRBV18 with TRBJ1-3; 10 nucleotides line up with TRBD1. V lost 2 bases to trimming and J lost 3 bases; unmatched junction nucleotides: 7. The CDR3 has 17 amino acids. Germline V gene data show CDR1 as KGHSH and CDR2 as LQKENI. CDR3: CASSPSGQGFSGNTIYF. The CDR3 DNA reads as TGTGCCAGCTCACCATCGGGACAGGGGTTTAGTGGAAACACCATATATTTT.